Shown below are 25 T cell receptor beta chains from a single sample sequenced in a study of blood T cell repertoires in COVID-19. The assay was immunoSEQ multiplex PCR, and TCRdb's table has in-frame clones only and misses some. The sample comprises approximately 100,000 clones, around 92% of which are singletons, and 5.7% rests with the top ten. The specimen was peripheral blood. These receptors all stem from a man in his forties or fifties with active COVID-19.

The CDR3 reads CASSPGTSGTYEQYF. The DNA of the CDR3 is TGTGCCAGCAGTCCTGGGACTAGCGGGACCTACGAGCAGTACTTC. The chain employs TRBV28 and TRBJ2-7, with TRBD2 matching over 13 bases. In germline, CDR1 is MDHEN, CDR2 SYDVKM. This CDR3 contains 15 residues. V lost 5 bases and J lost 2; bases outside the gene matches: 3.

J is TRBJ2-3 and V is TRBV5-5; D possibly corresponds to TRBD2 (5 bases). The CDR3 has 12 amino acids. The ends were cut back, 0 bases at V and 6 bases at J, with 5 bases in the middle. Germline V lookup: CDR1 SGHKS, CDR2 YYEKEE (reference sequence). CDR3 sequence: CASSLERDTQYF. The CDR3, as DNA: TGTGCCAGCAGCTTGGAGCGGGATACGCAGTATTTT.

V is TRBV21-1 and J is TRBJ2-1; whether TRBD2, the table's D call, matches the DNA was not checked. TRBV21-1 is shown as a pseudogene. CDR3 length: 16 residues. In DNA form, the CDR3 reads TGTGCCAGCAGCCTAGAGGAGAGCGCATCCTACAATGAGCAGTTCTTC. This gives the protein CASSLEESASYNEQFF.

Only one count was recorded for this clone. The chain carries TRBV6-5 and TRBJ2-1, with 9 positions matching TRBD1. The junction had 6 bases not matched to a gene; V was cut back by 7 bases and J by 2 bases. Germline V CDR1 and CDR2: MNHEY, SVGAGI. This CDR3 comprises 15 residues. The chain's CDR3 is CASKEDRGPYNEQFF. CDR3 bases: TGTGCCAGCAAAGAGGACAGGGGACCCTACAATGAGCAGTTCTTC.

The gene calls are TRBV7-9 and TRBJ1-1; no firm D call. The V end was cut by 2 bases, the J end by 4 bases, with 14 bases between. Looked up from germline, CDR1 is SEHNR and CDR2 is FQNEAQ (reference sequence). The CDR3 is made up of 15 amino acids. The chain's CDR3 is CASSLSRRAGTEAFF. Written as DNA, the CDR3 is TGTGCCAGCAGCTTATCCCGGCGGGCGGGCACTGAAGCTTTCTTT.

The V call is TRBV9, the J call TRBJ2-1, with D possibly TRBD2 on 5 matching bases. The CDR3 loop spans 15 amino acids. Germline CDR1 SGDLS, CDR2 YYNGEE. Trimming removed 0 bases at V and 6 bases at J, with 13 bases between. The CDR3 here is CASSVDSSSGNEQFF. DNA for the CDR3: TGTGCCAGCAGCGTAGATTCTAGCTCGGGCAATGAGCAGTTCTTC.

This clone showed up just once. The chain combines TRBV11-1 with TRBJ1-1; maybe TRBD1 (6 bases). The germline V gene has CDR1 SGHAT and CDR2 FQDESV (reference sequence). The CDR3 runs to 15 residues. The V gene lost 4 bases and the J gene lost 4 bases, with 16 bases spanning the gap. In DNA form, the CDR3 reads TGTGCCAGCAGCTGGGGCCGGCGAGGGGGCACTGAAGCTTTCTTT. Protein product: CASSWGRRGGTEAFF.

This clone occurred once. The V call is TRBV11-3, the J call TRBJ2-1; 9 nucleotides align to TRBD1. This CDR3 has 16 amino acids. Germline trimming cut 5 bases from V and 12 bases from J; bases unmatched to any gene: 17. The V gene's germline CDR1 is SGHNT and CDR2 YENEEA. This chain's CDR3 is CASSPETGGYSDRQFF. The DNA of the CDR3 is TGTGCCAGCAGCCCGGAGACAGGGGGGTATAGCGACCGGCAGTTCTTC. Combining the CDR3 with reference TRBV11-3 and TRBJ2-1 gives the whole variable domain EAGVVQSPRYKIIEKKQPVAFWCNPISGHNTLYWYLQNLGQGPELLIRYENEEAVDDSQLPKDRFSAERLKGVDSTLKIQPAELGDSAVYLCASSPETGGYSDRQFFGPGTRLTVL.

This chain joins TRBV25-1 and TRBJ1-1; 8 bases line up with TRBD1. The CDR3 covers 14 residues. Germline V gene sequence: CDR1 MGHDK, CDR2 SYGVNS. V lost 6 bases and J lost 1; bases outside the gene matches: 4. The CDR3 coding sequence is TGTGCCAGCAGACAGACAGGGGAGAACACTGAAGCTTTCTTT. Its protein product is CASRQTGENTEAFF.

The chain has TRBV25-1 and TRBJ2-6; no firm D call. The CDR3 has 12 residues. Germline values: CDR1 MGHDK, CDR2 SYGVNS. Trimming removed 8 bases at V and 3 bases at J, with 5 bases between. CDR3 sequence (DNA): TGTGCCAGCCATCATGGGGCCAACGTCCTGACTTTC. This sequence encodes CASHHGANVLTF.

The chain links TRBV27 to TRBJ2-7; TRBD2 aligns across 10 bases. CDR1 and CDR2 (germline): MNHEY, SMNVEV (reference sequence). The trim removed 2 bases at V and 6 bases at J, leaving 1 base unmatched. The CDR3 is made up of 13 amino acids. This CDR3 is CASSLASGSEQYF. CDR3 DNA sequence: TGTGCCAGCAGTTTAGCTAGCGGGAGCGAGCAGTACTTC.

The sample holds one count of this clone. The chain is built from TRBV30 and TRBJ1-4, with D hard to call. Per the germline V gene, CDR1 is GTSNPN and CDR2 is SVGIG (reference sequence). The germline V and J ends were trimmed by 2 bases and 4 bases, with 14 bases remaining between them. The CDR3 totals 15 residues. CDR3 loop: CAWSSPRILNEKLFF. CDR3 DNA sequence: TGTGCCTGGAGTTCTCCTCGTATACTTAATGAAAAACTGTTTTTT.

The sample holds a few counts of this clone. The CDR3 DNA follows: TGTGCCAGCACCCCGACAGGGTGGAATCAGCCCCAGCATTTT. It encodes CASTPTGWNQPQHF. The chain uses TRBV28 and TRBJ1-5; 7 bases match TRBD1. The CDR3 has 14 amino acids. The germline gives CDR1 MDHEN, CDR2 SYDVKM. V was clipped by 7 bases and J by 4 bases; unmatched bases: 7.

The chain has TRBV7-2 and TRBJ1-1, with unresolved D. Germline CDR1 reads SGHTA; CDR2 reads FQGNSA. This CDR3 contains 14 residues. The germline V and J ends were trimmed by 5 bases and 1 base, with 11 bases remaining between them. CDR3 sequence reads: CASSVLSGNTEAFF. The DNA of the CDR3 is TGTGCCAGCAGCGTACTTAGTGGGAACACTGAAGCTTTCTTT.

This chain links TRBV28 with TRBJ2-1; 11 nucleotides match TRBD2. The CDR3 totals 15 residues. With V trimmed by 3 bases and J by 5 bases, 3 bases remained unmatched. CDR1 and CDR2 from the germline V gene are MDHEN and SYDVKM. CDR3 residues: CASSFTSGRHNEQFF. Here the CDR3 DNA reads TGTGCCAGCAGTTTTACTAGCGGGAGACACAATGAGCAGTTCTTC.

J is TRBJ2-7 and V is TRBV6-5; D remains unclear. Germline V gene sequence: CDR1 MNHEY, CDR2 SVGAGI. The CDR3 loop spans 13 amino acids. The V end was cut by 2 bases, the J end by 1 base, with 6 bases between. CDR3 coding DNA: TGTGCCAGCAGTTACAGGAGATCCTACGAGCAGTACTTC. Protein sequence: CASSYRRSYEQYF.

The chain is built from TRBV2 and TRBJ1-4, with D tentatively TRBD1 (6 bases). The CDR3 has 14 amino acids. V was clipped by 5 bases and J by 7 bases, with 14 bases between them. Per the germline V gene, CDR1 is SNHLY and CDR2 is FYNNEI. For the CDR3, the DNA is TGTGCCAGCAGTCTCGGGCCAGGGGTTGAAAAACTGTTTTTT. Translating it yields CASSLGPGVEKLFF.

The chain joins TRBV3-1 (or the pseudogene TRBV3-2) to TRBJ1-2; 9 bases fit TRBD1. V shed 1 base, J shed 4 bases, and the junction held 4 bases outside the gene matches. This CDR3 comprises 15 residues. CDR1 LGHDT and CDR2 YNNKEL come from the germline V gene (reference sequence). In DNA form, the CDR3 reads TGTGCCAGCAGCCAAGGGGGACAGGGAGGCTATGGCTACACCTTC. Protein: CASSQGGQGGYGYTF.

The genes are TRBV27 and TRBJ1-4; D call uncertain. V lost 5 bases to trimming and J lost 7 bases, with 11 bases between them. CDR1 and CDR2 from the germline V gene are MNHEY and SMNVEV (reference sequence). The CDR3 is 13 residues long. The DNA for the CDR3 is TGTGCCAGCAGTCGCTACAGTGGTGAAAAACTGTTTTTT. Protein sequence: CASSRYSGEKLFF. Full variable domain (remainder filled in from reference TRBV27 and TRBJ1-4): EAQVTQNPRYLITVTGKKLTVTCSQNMNHEYMSWYRQDPGLGLRQIYYSMNVEVTDKGDVPEGYKVSRKEKRNFPLILESPSPNQTSLYFCASSRYSGEKLFFGSGTQLSVL.

The V gene is TRBV28, the J gene TRBJ1-2; the D gene is possibly TRBD1 (5 bases). CDR1 MDHEN and CDR2 SYDVKM come from the germline V gene. With 3 bases removed from V and 1 base from J, the gap between germline ends came to 12 bases. The CDR3 has 15 amino acids. CDR3 sequence (DNA): TGTGCCAGCAGTTTTCTCGGCAGGGATAACTATGGCTACACCTTC. It codes for CASSFLGRDNYGYTF.

The rearrangement joins TRBV19 to TRBJ1-2; D is ambiguous. Trimming cost V 0 bases and J 0 bases, with 17 bases left between them. The CDR3 runs to 18 residues. From germline, CDR1 is LNHDA and CDR2 SQIVND (reference sequence). The CDR3 DNA follows: TGTGCCAGTAGTATAGATTTAACTACGGCAAATCCTAACTATGGCTACACCTTC. This gives the protein CASSIDLTTANPNYGYTF.

The rearrangement links TRBV19 to TRBJ2-1, with D tentatively TRBD2 (6 bases). CDR3 size: 12 residues. Trimming took 5 bases from V and 15 from J, leaving 17 bases between them. CDR1 and CDR2 from the germline V gene are LNHDA and SQIVND (reference sequence). The CDR3 spells CASSFIAARPFF. Here the CDR3 DNA reads TGTGCCAGTAGTTTCATAGCGGCCCGGCCGTTCTTC.

This clone was observed a single time. The chain uses TRBV28 and TRBJ2-7; TRBD1 matches at 7 bases. The CDR3 extends over 15 amino acids. Germline lookup yields CDR1 MDHEN and CDR2 SYDVKM. V lost 5 bases, J lost 3 bases, and 10 bases stayed unmatched. CDR3 region: CASSRQGNGRYEQYF. For the CDR3, the DNA is TGTGCCAGCAGTAGACAGGGCAATGGGCGCTACGAGCAGTACTTC.

The chain has TRBV6-5 and TRBJ1-5; 7 bases are a match to TRBD1. With V trimmed by 6 bases and J by 5 bases, 10 bases remained unmatched. The CDR3 has 15 residues. The V gene's germline CDR1 is MNHEY and CDR2 SVGAGI. The CDR3 loop reads CASSPGGLRYQPQHF. The DNA for the CDR3 is TGTGCCAGCAGCCCAGGGGGGCTACGATATCAGCCCCAGCATTTT.

The CDR3 coding sequence is TGTGCCAGCTCACTCGAGGCGGATACGCAGTATTTT. It specifies CASSLEADTQYF. V usage is TRBV18 and J usage is TRBJ2-3; no clear D. The germline V gene encodes CDR1 KGHSH and CDR2 LQKENI. There are 12 residues in the CDR3. V was pared by 4 bases and J by 6 bases, with 8 bases between.